This T cell receptor beta chain was documented in a study of blood T cell repertoires in COVID-19. Seattle's cohort entered during active infection and was followed longitudinally. The CDR3 contains 12 residues. Germline loops: CDR1 KGHDR, CDR2 SFDVKD. The ends were cut back, 8 bases at V and 6 bases at J, with 10 bases in the middle. Sequencing was performed with immunoSEQ multiplex PCR; in TCRdb, only in-frame clones are kept and a portion is missing. In the table there are 450,000 or so clones, about 91% of which are singletons. This receptor was obtained from a man aged 18 to 29 with COVID-19, enrolled during active disease. This sequence joins TRBV24-1 and TRBJ2-1, with D perhaps TRBD1 (5 bases). The sample comprised peripheral blood. The CDR3 is CATMDKFNEQFF. CDR3 bases: TGTGCCACCATGGACAAGTTCAATGAGCAGTTCTTC.